This TCR beta chain stems from a study of CD8 T cells in ankylosing spondylitis. Study results and limitations: Disease-linked clones reportedly showed significant enrichment in matched ankylosing spondylitis synovial fluid.

Quantitative 5'-RACE with molecular barcodes was used to make the TCR beta libraries. In TCRdb, the 5' RACE reads were re-called with MiXCR into one record per CDR3 protein. The data show more than 60,000 distinct CDR3 sequences, around 6.4% seen once. This clonotype was seen repeatedly, ten times or more. The antigen is not known. Trimming stripped 2 bases from V and 8 bases from J, with 12 bases between. CDR1 is SGHTA and CDR2 is FQGNSA in the germline V gene. The CDR3 sequence is 13 residues long. Sequences were obtained from synovial fluid, either unsorted or a sorted T cell fraction (not recorded which). This TCR derives from a male donor with ankylosing spondylitis. The gene calls are TRBV7-2 and TRBJ1-2, with D perhaps matching TRBD1 (6 bases). The CDR3 nucleotides are TGTGCCAGCAGCTTAAGTGGCGGGGGCGGCTACACCTTC. Translating it yields CASSLSGGGGYTF.